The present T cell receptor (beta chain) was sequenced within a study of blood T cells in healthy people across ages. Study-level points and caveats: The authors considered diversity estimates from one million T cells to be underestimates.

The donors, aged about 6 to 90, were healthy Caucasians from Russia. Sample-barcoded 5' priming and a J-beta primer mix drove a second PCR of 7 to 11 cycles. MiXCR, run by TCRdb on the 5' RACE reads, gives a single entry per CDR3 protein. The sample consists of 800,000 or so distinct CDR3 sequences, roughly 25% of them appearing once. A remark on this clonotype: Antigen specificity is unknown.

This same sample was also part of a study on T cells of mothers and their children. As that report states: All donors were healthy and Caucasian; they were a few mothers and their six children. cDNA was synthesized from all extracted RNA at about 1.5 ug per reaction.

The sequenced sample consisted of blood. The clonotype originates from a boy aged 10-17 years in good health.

This CDR3 is CASNKVDRDSYNEQFF. CDR3 DNA: TGTGCCAGCAATAAAGTGGACAGGGACTCCTACAATGAGCAGTTCTTC. The rearrangement links TRBV2 to TRBJ2-1; 8 nucleotides agree with TRBD1. Germline-derived CDR1 and CDR2 are SNHLY and FYNNEI. V lost 7 bases, J lost 0 bases, and 8 bases stayed unmatched. The CDR3 is 16 amino acids. The full variable domain, with the rest looked up from reference TRBV2 and TRBJ2-1, is EPEVTQTPSHQVTQMGQEVILRCVPISNHLYFYWYRQILGQKVEFLVSFYNNEISEKSEIFDDQFSVERPDGSNFTLKIRSTKLEDSAMYFCASNKVDRDSYNEQFFGPGTRLTVL.